This T cell receptor beta chain was identified during a study of T cells expressing NK-cell markers. For the study at large: The study sequenced eight donors, seven HCMV-seropositive and one seronegative.

Reanalyzing the 5' RACE reads, TCRdb keeps one entry per CDR3 protein, without DNA. The specimen's table records 150,000 or so distinct CDR3 sequences. Germline-derived CDR1 and CDR2 are MNHEY and SVGAGI. The CDR3 has 12 amino acids. The chain combines TRBV6-5 with TRBJ1-2. The sequenced sample was blood T cells: a sorted CD56 or NKG2C T cell subset, CD4+ or CD8+ T cells, or bulk PBMC T cells (not recorded which). The clonotype originates from a woman aged 18 to 75 in good health. This chain's CDR3 is CASTDLNYGYTF.